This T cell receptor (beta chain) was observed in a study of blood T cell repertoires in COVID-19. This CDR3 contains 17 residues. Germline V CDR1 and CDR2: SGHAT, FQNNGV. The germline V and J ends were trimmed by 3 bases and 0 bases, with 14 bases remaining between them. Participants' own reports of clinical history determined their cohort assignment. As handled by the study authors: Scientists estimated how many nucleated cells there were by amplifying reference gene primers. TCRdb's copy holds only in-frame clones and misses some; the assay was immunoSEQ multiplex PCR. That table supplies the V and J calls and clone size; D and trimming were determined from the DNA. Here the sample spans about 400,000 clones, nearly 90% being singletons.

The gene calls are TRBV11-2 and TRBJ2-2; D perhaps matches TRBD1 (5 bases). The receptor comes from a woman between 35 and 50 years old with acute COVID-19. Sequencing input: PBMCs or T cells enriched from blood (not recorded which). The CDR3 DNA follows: TGTGCCAGCAGCTTTAGGGGCGGACATTCGAACACCGGGGAGCTGTTTTTT. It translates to CASSFRGGHSNTGELFF.